These 14 T cell receptor beta chains were sequenced from one sample in a study of T cells in Graves' hyperthyroidism and ophthalmopathy. The CDR3 regions of TCR beta were amplified from RNA transcripts. An initial round of RT-PCR targeting the TCR CDR3 relied on the HTBI primer set. TCRdb called the multiplex PCR reads again in MiXCR, with one record for every CDR3 protein. In the table there are hundreds of thousands of distinct CDR3 sequences, 40% to 55% of which are singletons. The sample was peripheral blood or thyroid tissue (not recorded which). The receptors stem from a woman between 18 and 29 years old with Graves' hyperthyroidism.

The rearrangement links TRBV7-3 to TRBJ1-6; possibly TRBD1 for D (5 bases). The V gene's germline CDR1 is SGHTA and CDR2 FQGTGA. Deletions cut 4 bases from V and 5 bases from J, with 18 bases between. This CDR3 comprises 17 residues. CDR3 DNA sequence: TGTGCCAGCAGCTCTACAGGAGCTTCCCCTAATAATTCACCCCTCCACTTT. Its protein product is CASSSTGASPNNSPLHF.

The chain combines TRBV10-2 with TRBJ2-7; the match to TRBD2 covers 8 bases. The CDR3 length is 14 residues. V lost 7 bases and J lost 3; bases outside the gene matches: 8. The V gene's germline CDR1 is WSHSY and CDR2 SAAADI. CDR3 protein: CASMEGGLGYEQYF. The DNA for the CDR3 is TGCGCCAGCATGGAGGGGGGACTAGGCTACGAGCAGTACTTC.

V usage is TRBV20-1 and J usage is TRBJ1-6; possibly TRBD1 for D (6 bases). Trimming removed 4 bases from V and 7 bases from J, with 11 bases in between. This CDR3 is 13 amino acids long. The germline V gene encodes CDR1 DFQATT and CDR2 SNEGSKA (reference sequence). CDR3 sequence reads: CSATGGANSPLHF. CDR3 sequence (DNA): TGCAGTGCTACGGGGGGGGCGAATTCACCCCTCCACTTT.

This chain uses TRBV7-8 with TRBJ2-7; TRBD1 or TRBD2 may be the D gene (5 bases each). Germline V lookup: CDR1 SGHVS, CDR2 FQNEAQ. This CDR3 comprises 17 residues. Trimming left V 4 bases short and J 4 bases short, with 23 bases between. For the CDR3, the DNA is TGTGCCAGCAGCTCGCAAATAGTCGGGACGGAAATTTACGAGCAGTACTTC. Protein sequence: CASSSQIVGTEIYEQYF.

The genes are TRBV30 and TRBJ2-5; D is possibly TRBD1 or TRBD2 (5 bases each). Germline V gene sequence: CDR1 GTSNPN, CDR2 SVGIG (reference sequence). The CDR3 is 12 residues long. V was shortened by 2 bases and J by 7 bases, with 11 bases between the two germline ends. CDR3 protein: CAWSYSGATQYF. DNA for the CDR3: TGTGCCTGGAGTTACTCCGGGGCGACCCAGTACTTC.

This clonotype showed up many times. The chain is built from TRBV12-3 or TRBV12-4 and TRBJ1-2, with TRBD1 identical over 10 bases. The CDR3 loop spans 14 amino acids. The ends lost 5 bases at V and 5 bases at J; junction bases unmatched: 5. The CDR3 DNA reads as TGTGCCAGCAGTGACAGGGGGCTAGCTTATGGCTACACCTTC. This gives the protein CASSDRGLAYGYTF.

V gene TRBV7-2 combines with J gene TRBJ2-1; 14 bases fit TRBD2. The CDR3 runs 15 residues. With V trimmed by 5 bases and J by 8 bases, 5 bases remained unmatched. Germline lookup yields CDR1 SGHTA and CDR2 FQGNSA. This CDR3 is CASSPGTSGRDEQFF. The CDR3 DNA reads TGTGCCAGCAGCCCGGGGACTAGCGGGAGAGATGAGCAGTTCTTC.

The gene calls are TRBV20-1 and TRBJ1-1; 8 bases line up with TRBD1. The CDR3 length is 14 residues. CDR1 and CDR2 (germline): DFQATT, SNEGSKA (reference sequence). The V segment lost 5 bases and the J segment 3 bases; nucleotides outside the gene matches: 8. The CDR3 reads CSAQGAGGDTEAFF. Here the CDR3 DNA reads TGCAGTGCTCAGGGGGCAGGGGGTGACACTGAAGCTTTCTTT.

The J gene is TRBJ2-7, the V gene TRBV29-1, with a tentative D call TRBD2 (5 bases). The CDR3 covers 11 residues. Trimming took off 8 bases at V and 7 bases at J, with 15 bases between the two ends. In germline, CDR1 is SQVTM, CDR2 ANQGSEA. The CDR3 DNA is TGCAGCCCCGGGTCCTGGGAGGAGCAGTACTTC. It specifies CSPGSWEEQYF.

This clonotype was counted between two and nine times. V and J are TRBV4-2 and TRBJ2-7, with 7 bases that match TRBD2. J was trimmed by 6 bases and V by 0 bases; bases with no gene match: 8. Germline CDR1 LGHNA, CDR2 YNFKEQ. CDR3 size: 15 residues. The chain's CDR3 is CASSQDRGSSSEQYF. CDR3 DNA sequence: TGTGCCAGCAGCCAAGACCGCGGGAGCTCGTCCGAGCAGTACTTC.

The sample holds a few counts of this clonotype. This sequence joins TRBV20-1 and TRBJ1-4; possible D gene TRBD1, 5 bases. The CDR3 spans 15 residues. Trimming pared 3 bases from V and 4 bases from J, leaving 15 bases between. CDR1 DFQATT and CDR2 SNEGSKA come from the germline V gene (reference sequence). As DNA, the CDR3 is TGCAGTGCTAGGGACATGGGTCATGGTAATGAAAAACTGTTTTTT. Encoded protein: CSARDMGHGNEKLFF.

This clonotype was found many times. A single base separates this from a much larger clone, so it may be a read error. The V and J genes are TRBV7-9 and TRBJ1-1; D remains ambiguous. V was trimmed by 2 bases and J by 4 bases, leaving 5 bases between them. CDR3 length equals 12 residues. The germline gives CDR1 SEHNR, CDR2 FQNEAQ (reference sequence). The CDR3 nucleotides read TGTGCCAGCAGCTTAAAGGGCACTGAAGCTTTCTTT. Its translation is CASSLKGTEAFF.

This clonotype came up a few times. One end of the junction does not line up with germline, which may come from a read error. This chain uses TRBV9 with TRBJ2-7; TRBD1 agrees at 8 bases. CDR1 is SGDLS, CDR2 YYNGEE, per germline. The CDR3 runs to 16 residues. The CDR3: CASSLGRGTGAYEQYF. The CDR3 bases are TGCGCCAGCAGCCTCGGCCGCGGGACAGGAGCCTACGAGCAGTACTTC.

This clonotype was found a few times. J is TRBJ1-1 and V is TRBV12-3 or TRBV12-4; D is perhaps TRBD1 (6 bases). V lost 3 bases and J 7 bases, leaving 9 bases between the germline ends. The CDR3 extends over 12 amino acids. The CDR3 DNA sequence: TGTGCCAGCAGTTTCTGGGGGCTTGAAGCTTTCTTT. Its protein is CASSFWGLEAFF.